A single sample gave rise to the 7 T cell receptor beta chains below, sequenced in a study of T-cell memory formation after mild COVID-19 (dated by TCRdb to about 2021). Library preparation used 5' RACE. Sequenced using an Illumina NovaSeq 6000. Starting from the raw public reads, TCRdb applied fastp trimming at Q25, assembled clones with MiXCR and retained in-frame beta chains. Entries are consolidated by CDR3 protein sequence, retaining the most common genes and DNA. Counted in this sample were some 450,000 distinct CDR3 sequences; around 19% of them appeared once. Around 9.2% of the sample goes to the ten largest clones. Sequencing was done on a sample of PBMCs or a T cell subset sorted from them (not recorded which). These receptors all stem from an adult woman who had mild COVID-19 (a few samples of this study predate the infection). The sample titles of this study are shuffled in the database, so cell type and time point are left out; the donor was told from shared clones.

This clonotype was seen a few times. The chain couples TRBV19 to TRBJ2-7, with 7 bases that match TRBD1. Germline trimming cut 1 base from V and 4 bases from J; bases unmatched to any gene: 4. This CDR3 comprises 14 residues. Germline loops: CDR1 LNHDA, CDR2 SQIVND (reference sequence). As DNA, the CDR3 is TGTGCCAGTAGTATAGCAGGGGGACGGTACGAGCAGTACTTC. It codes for CASSIAGGRYEQYF.

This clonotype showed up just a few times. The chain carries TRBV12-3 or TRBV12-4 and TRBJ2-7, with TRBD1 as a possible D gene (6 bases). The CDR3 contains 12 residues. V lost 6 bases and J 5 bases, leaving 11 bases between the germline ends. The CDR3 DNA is TGTGCCAGCAGATTTACAGGGAACGAGCAGTACTTC. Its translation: CASRFTGNEQYF.

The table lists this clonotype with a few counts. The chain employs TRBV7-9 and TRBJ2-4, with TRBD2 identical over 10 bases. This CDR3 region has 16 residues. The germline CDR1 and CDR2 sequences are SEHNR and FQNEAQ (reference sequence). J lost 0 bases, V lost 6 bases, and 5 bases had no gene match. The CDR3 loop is CASSPPSGRAKNIQYF. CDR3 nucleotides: TGTGCCAGCAGTCCCCCTAGCGGGAGAGCCAAAAACATTCAGTACTTC.

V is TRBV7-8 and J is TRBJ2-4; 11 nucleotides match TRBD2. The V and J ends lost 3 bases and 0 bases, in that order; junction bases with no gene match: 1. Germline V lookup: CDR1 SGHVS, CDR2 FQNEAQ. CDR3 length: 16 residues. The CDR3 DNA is TGTGCCAGCAGCTTGACTAGCGGGAAAGCCAAAAACATTCAGTACTTC. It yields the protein CASSLTSGKAKNIQYF.

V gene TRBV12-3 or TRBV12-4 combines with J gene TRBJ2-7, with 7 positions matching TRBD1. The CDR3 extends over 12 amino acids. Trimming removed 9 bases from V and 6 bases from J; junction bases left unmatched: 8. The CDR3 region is CASTGAGGEQYF. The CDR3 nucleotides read TGTGCCAGTACTGGGGCAGGGGGCGAGCAGTACTTC.

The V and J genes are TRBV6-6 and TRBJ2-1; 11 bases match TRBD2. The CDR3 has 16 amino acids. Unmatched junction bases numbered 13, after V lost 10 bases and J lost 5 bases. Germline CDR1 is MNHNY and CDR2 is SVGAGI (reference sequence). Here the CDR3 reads CATREGTSGGHNEQFF. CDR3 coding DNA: TGTGCCACTAGGGAGGGAACTAGCGGGGGCCACAATGAGCAGTTCTTC.

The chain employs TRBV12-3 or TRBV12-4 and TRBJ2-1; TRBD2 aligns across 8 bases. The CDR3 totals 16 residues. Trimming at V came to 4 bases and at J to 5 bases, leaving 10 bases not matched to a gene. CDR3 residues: CASSSLRLARHNEQFF. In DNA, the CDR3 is TGTGCCAGCAGTTCACTTAGACTAGCGAGGCACAATGAGCAGTTCTTC.